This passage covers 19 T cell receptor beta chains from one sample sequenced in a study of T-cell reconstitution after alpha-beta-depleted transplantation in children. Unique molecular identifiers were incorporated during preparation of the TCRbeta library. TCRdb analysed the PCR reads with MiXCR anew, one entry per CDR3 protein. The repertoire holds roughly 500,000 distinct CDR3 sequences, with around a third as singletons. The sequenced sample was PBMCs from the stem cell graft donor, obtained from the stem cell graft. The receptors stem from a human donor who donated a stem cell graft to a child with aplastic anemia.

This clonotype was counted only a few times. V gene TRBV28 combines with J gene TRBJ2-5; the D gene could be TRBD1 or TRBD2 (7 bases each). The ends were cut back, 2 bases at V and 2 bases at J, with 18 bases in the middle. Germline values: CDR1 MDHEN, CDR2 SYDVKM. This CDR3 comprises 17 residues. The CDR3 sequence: CASSLVLRQGGQETQYF. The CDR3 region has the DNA TGTGCCAGCAGTTTAGTACTTAGGCAGGGGGGGCAAGAGACCCAGTACTTC.

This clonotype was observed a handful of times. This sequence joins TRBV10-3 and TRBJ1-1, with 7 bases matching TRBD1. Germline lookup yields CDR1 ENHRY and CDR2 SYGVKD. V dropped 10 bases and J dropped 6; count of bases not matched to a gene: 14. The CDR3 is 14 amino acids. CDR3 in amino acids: CATRGTAVGAEAFF. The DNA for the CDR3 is TGTGCCACGAGGGGGACAGCGGTAGGCGCTGAAGCTTTCTTT.

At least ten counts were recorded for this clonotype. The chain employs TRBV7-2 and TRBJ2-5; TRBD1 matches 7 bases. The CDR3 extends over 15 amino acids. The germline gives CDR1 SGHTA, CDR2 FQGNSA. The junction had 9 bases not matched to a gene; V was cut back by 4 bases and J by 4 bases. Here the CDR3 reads CASSSQANRGETQYF. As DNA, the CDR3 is TGTGCCAGCAGCTCTCAAGCGAACAGGGGAGAGACCCAGTACTTC.

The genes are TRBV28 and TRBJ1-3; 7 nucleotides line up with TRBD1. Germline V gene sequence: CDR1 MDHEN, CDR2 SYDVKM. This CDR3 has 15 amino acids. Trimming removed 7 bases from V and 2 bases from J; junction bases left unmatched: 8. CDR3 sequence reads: CASTRGRGTGNTIYF. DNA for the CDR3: TGTGCCAGCACCCGGGGCAGGGGGACTGGAAACACCATATATTTT.

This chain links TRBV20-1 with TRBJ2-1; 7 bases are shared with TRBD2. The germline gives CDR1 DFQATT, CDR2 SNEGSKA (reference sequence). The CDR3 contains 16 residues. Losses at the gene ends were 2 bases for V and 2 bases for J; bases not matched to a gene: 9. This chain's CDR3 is CSARPLGLVTYNEQFF. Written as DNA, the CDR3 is TGCAGTGCTAGACCACTTGGACTAGTAACCTACAATGAGCAGTTCTTC.

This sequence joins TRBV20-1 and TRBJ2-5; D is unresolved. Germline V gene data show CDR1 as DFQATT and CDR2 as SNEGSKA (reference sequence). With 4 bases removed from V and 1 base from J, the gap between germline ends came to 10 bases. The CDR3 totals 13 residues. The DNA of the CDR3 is TGCAGTGCTATCCCAGAGATCCAAGAGACCCAGTACTTC. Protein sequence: CSAIPEIQETQYF.

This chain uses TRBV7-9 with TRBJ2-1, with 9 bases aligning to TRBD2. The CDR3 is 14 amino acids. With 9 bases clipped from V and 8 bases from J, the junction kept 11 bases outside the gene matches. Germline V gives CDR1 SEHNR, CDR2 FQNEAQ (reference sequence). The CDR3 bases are TGTGCCAGTACGTTAGCGGGAGCCATTGATGAGCAGTTCTTC. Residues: CASTLAGAIDEQFF. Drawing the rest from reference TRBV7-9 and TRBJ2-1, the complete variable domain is DTGVSQNPRHKITKRGQNVTFRCDPISEHNRLYWYRQTLGQGPEFLTYFQNEAQLEKSRLLSDRFSAERPKGSFSTLEIQRTEQGDSAMYLCASTLAGAIDEQFFGPGTRLTVL.

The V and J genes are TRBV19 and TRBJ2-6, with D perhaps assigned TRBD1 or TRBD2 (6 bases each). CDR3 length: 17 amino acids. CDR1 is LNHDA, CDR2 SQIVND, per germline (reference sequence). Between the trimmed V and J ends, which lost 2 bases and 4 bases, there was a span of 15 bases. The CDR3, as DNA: TGTGCCAGTAGTATATCCGGGGGCACAACCGGGGCCAACGTCCTGACTTTC. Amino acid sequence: CASSISGGTTGANVLTF.

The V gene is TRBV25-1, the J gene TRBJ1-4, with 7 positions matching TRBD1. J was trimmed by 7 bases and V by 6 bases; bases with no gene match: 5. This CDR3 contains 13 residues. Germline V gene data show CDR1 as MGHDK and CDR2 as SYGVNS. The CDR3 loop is CASRRDRVEKLFF. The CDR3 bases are TGTGCCAGCAGACGCGACAGGGTTGAAAAACTGTTTTTT.

CDR3 residues: CASSLDGRKYEQYF. The CDR3 DNA is TGTGCCAGCAGCTTAGACGGGAGGAAGTACGAGCAGTACTTC. The chain recombines TRBV11-3 with TRBJ2-7; TRBD2 agrees at 7 bases. The CDR3 sequence is 14 residues long. V shed 0 bases, J shed 4 bases, and the junction held 3 bases outside the gene matches. Germline V gives CDR1 SGHNT, CDR2 YENEEA.

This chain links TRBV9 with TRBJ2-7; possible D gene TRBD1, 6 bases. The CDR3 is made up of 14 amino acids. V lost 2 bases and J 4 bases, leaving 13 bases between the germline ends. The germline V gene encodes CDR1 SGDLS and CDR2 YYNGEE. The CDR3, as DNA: TGTGCCAGCAGCGTTGAGGACAGAACTTACGAGCAGTACTTC. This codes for CASSVEDRTYEQYF.

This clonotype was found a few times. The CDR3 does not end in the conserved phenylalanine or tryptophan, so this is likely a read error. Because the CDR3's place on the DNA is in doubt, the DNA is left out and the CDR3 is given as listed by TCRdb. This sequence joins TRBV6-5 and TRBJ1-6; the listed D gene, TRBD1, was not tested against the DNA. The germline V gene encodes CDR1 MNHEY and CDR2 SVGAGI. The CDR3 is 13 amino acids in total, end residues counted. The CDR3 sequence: CASSYVAGGPKTL.

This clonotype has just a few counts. The CDR3 loop reads CASSRGLLAQAGQETQYF. In DNA, the CDR3 is TGTGCCAGCAGTAGGGGACTACTAGCGCAAGCAGGACAAGAGACCCAGTACTTC. The chain uses TRBV6-2 or TRBV6-3 and TRBJ2-5, with TRBD2 matching 7 bases. The germline CDR1 and CDR2 sequences are MNHEY and SVGEGT. Trimming at V came to 5 bases and at J to 2 bases, leaving 17 bases not matched to a gene. The CDR3 extends over 18 amino acids.

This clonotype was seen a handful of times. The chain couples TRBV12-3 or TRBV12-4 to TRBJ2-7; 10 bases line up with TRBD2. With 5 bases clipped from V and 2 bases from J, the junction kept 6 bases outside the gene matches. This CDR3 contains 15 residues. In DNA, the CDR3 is TGTGCCAGCAGTAAAGGACTAGCGGCTCCCTACGAGCAGTACTTC. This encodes CASSKGLAAPYEQYF.

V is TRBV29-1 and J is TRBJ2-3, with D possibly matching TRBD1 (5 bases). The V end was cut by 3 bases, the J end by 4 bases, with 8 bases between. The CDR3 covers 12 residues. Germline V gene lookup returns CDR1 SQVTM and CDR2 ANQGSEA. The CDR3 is CSVEGPPDTQYF. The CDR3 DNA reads TGCAGCGTTGAGGGGCCGCCAGATACGCAGTATTTT.

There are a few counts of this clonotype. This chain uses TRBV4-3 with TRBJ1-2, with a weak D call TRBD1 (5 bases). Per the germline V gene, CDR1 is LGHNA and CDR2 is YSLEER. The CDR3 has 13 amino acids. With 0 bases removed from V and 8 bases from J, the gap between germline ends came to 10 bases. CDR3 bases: TGCGCCAGCAGCCAAGACAGGGTGGAAGGCTACACCTTC. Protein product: CASSQDRVEGYTF.

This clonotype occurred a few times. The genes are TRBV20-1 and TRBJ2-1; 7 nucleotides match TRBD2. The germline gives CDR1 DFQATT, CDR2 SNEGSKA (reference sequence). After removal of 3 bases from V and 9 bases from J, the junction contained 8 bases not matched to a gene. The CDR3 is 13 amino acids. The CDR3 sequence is CSARGGRASEQFF. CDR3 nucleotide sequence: TGCAGTGCTAGGGGGGGGAGGGCAAGTGAGCAGTTCTTC.

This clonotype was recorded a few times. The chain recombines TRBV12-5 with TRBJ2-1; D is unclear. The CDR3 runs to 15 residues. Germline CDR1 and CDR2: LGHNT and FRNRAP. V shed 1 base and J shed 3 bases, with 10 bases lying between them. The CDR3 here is CASGLGLEVYNEQFF. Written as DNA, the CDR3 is TGTGCTAGTGGTTTGGGGCTAGAAGTCTACAATGAGCAGTTCTTC.

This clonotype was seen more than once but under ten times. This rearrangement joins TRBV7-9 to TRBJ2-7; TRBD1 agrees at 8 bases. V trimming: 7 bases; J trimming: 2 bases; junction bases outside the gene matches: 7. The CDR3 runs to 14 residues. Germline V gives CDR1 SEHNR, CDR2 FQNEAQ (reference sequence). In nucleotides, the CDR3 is TGTGCCAGCACCCAGGGGGCAGGAACCTACGAGCAGTACGTC. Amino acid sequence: CASTQGAGTYEQYV.